What follows is one T cell receptor (beta chain) and its context. The antigen is undetermined. Using its own MiXCR run on the 5' RACE reads, TCRdb lists one record per CDR3 protein. Here the sample spans about 220,000 distinct CDR3 sequences, approximately 8% being singletons. V was cut by 6 bases and J by 0 bases, with 14 bases left in between. The germline CDR1 and CDR2 sequences are MNHEY and SMNVEV (reference sequence). CDR3 size: 15 residues. The data derive from a study of identical twins. Overall study results and limits: In cord blood, abundant beta clonotypes had fewer insertions; memory showed no trend.

The same sample was also used in a study of yellow fever vaccine responses in identical twins. As reported in that work: Vaccine T cell responses of twins reportedly seemed partly convergent and partly personalized.

This clonotype originated in a woman between 18 and 30 years old in good health. The sequenced material came from CD8+ T cells sorted from blood. V usage is TRBV27 and J usage is TRBJ2-5; D uncertain. The CDR3 nucleotides read TGTGCCAGCAGCCCTCATTTTCGAGACCAAGAGACCCAGTACTTC. Protein sequence: CASSPHFRDQETQYF.